This TCR beta chain originates from a study of cytomegalovirus exposure and HLA in healthy donors (dated by TCRdb to about 2017). Some background on the complete study: According to a later analysis, the 100 to 150 validation repertoires were produced on the same platform as the roughly 720 repertoires of the first cohort. The study aimed to test whether cataloging public T cell receptors could reveal signatures of past pathogen exposure. High-throughput TCR immunosequencing, statistical association of individual TCRs with disease status, and machine learning were combined to predict cytomegalovirus infection status. A separate validation cohort of 100 to 150 different subjects was used in addition to the roughly 720-subject first cohort.

What the study reported, not specific to this receptor: A total of about 150 TCR beta chains were listed by the study as associated with cytomegalovirus. In a later analysis, TCRs clustered in the first cohort were found to also tend to co-occur in the roughly 120 validation repertoires, with 94% of cluster scores above 0. Most TCR sequences were seen in very few donors, while some public TCRs were found in many individuals. Cytomegalovirus status was reported to be diagnosed by the classifier with high specificity and sensitivity in both the original and validation cohorts. The authors suggested that the approach could potentially be extended to other disease states and immunological phenotypes. Three of the identified cytomegalovirus-associated TCR beta chains were confirmed in vitro to be specific for cytomegalovirus antigens. A later analysis lacked HLA typing for the validation cohort, so it scored co-occurrence in that cohort across all 110 or so repertoires.

With regard to this clone: What antigen it recognizes has not been identified. Qualities for individual bases were not recorded, and no much larger clone is one base off.

CDR1 SGHVT and CDR2 SQSDAQ were looked up in the germline V gene. The V and J ends are trimmed by 3 bases and 6 bases, leaving 20 bases between them. Spanning cysteine to phenylalanine, the CDR3 consists of 16 amino acids. The read is trimmed to its CDR3 DNA, 48 bases read in frame from base 1. The library was made by the immunoSEQ multiplex PCR assay. In the source study's methods: To diagnose cytomegalovirus status from the catalog of TCR beta chain sequences, a statistical classification framework was built. TCRdb retrieved this table from immuneACCESS and kept in-frame rearrangements only. Not all clones are present; in checked studies, unresolved V genes account for under half, and no reason is known for the remainder. The V and J calls and the clone size are those of that table, but D and trimming were determined from the DNA. The sample yields some 70,000 clones; roughly 96% were counted once. The top ten constitute approximately 2.5% of the sample.

The donors belonged to the validation cohort of roughly 120 subjects, which was separate from the roughly 700-subject first cohort. This sequence was found in a young man in good health and CMV-seronegative. The sequencing sample was made of PBMCs. The V and J segments used are TRBV7-4 and TRBJ2-5; TRBD1 is a weak D gene call, 6 bases matching. The CDR3 is CASSLLLGALPKTQYF. The base sequence is TGTGCCAGCAGCTTGCTGTTGGGGGCTCTACCCAAGACCCAGTACTTC.